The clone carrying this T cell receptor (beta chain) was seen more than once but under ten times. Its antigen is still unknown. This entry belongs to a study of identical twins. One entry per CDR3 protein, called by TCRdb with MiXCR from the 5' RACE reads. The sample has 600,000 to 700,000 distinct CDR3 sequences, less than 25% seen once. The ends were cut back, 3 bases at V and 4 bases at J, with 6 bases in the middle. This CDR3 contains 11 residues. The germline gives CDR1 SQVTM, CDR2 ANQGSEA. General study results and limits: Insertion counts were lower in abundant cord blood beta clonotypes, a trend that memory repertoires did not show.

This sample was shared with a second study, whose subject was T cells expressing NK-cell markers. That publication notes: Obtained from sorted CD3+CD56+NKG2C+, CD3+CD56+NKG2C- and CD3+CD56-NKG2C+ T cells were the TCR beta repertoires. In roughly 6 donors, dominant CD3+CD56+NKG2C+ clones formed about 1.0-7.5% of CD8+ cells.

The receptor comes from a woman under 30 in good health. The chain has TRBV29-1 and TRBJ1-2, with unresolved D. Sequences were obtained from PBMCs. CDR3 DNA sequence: TGCAGCGTTGACCTGATCTATGGCTACACCTTC. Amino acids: CSVDLIYGYTF.